The following is a TCR beta chain sequence with its context. Its antigen is still unknown. This record belongs to a study of T cells in localized non-small cell lung cancer. The CDR3 loop spans 13 amino acids. V lost 3 bases to trimming and J lost 7 bases, with 10 bases between them. Germline CDR1 is LNHDA and CDR2 is SQIVND (reference sequence). Study-wide findings and caveats: Increased T cell density in blood showed an association with longer overall survival. T cell clonality was highest in uninvolved adjacent lung, above tumor. In adjacent lung appeared a median 57 of the top 100 tumor clones. Without multi-region sequencing, intratumor heterogeneity could not be excluded.

The method was immunoSEQ multiplex PCR; TCRdb's version includes in-frame clones alone and lacks a portion of them. The table records 58,000 or so clones, roughly nine tenths of them present only once. This sequence originates from a woman aged 35-75 years with stage I lung adenocarcinoma. The V gene is TRBV19, the J gene TRBJ1-5; no definite D call. This sample comprised peripheral blood, obtained before any cancer treatment. CDR3 residues: CASSMREIQPQHF. CDR3 bases: TGTGCCAGTAGTATGAGGGAAATCCAGCCCCAGCATTTT.